This entry lists 22 T cell receptor beta chains sequenced from one sample in a study of cytomegalovirus exposure and HLA in healthy donors. PCR was performed using 60 Vbeta and 13 Jbeta primers. The repertoire was sequenced with immunoSEQ multiplex PCR; TCRdb's copy has only in-frame clones and lacks some. The table shows tens of thousands of clones, with 78% occurring only once. What was sequenced was PBMCs. The receptors originated from a male donor in good health and CMV-seropositive.

The CDR3 here is CASSTPPSYEQFF. CDR3 nucleotide sequence: TGTGCCAGTAGTACCCCCCCCAGTTATGAGCAGTTCTTC. The chain couples TRBV19 to TRBJ2-1; D not resolved. There are 13 residues in the CDR3. Germline CDR1 LNHDA, CDR2 SQIVND (reference sequence). V lost 4 bases and J 8 bases, leaving 12 bases between the germline ends. The full variable domain, with the rest looked up from reference TRBV19 and TRBJ2-1, is DGGITQSPKYLFRKEGQNVTLSCEQNLNHDAMYWYRQDPGQGLRLIYYSQIVNDFQKGDIAEGYSVSREKKESFPLTVTSAQKNPTAFYLCASSTPPSYEQFFGPGTRLTVL.

This chain's CDR3 is CASSIGTRYYEQYF. CDR3 DNA: TGTGCCAGTAGTATAGGGACACGCTACTACGAGCAGTACTTC. The chain uses TRBV19 and TRBJ2-7; D possibly corresponds to TRBD1 (5 bases). CDR1 and CDR2 (germline): LNHDA, SQIVND (reference sequence). The CDR3 totals 14 residues. The ends were cut back, 1 base at V and 3 bases at J, with 10 bases in the middle.

This CDR3 reads CASRLRPPGPDTQYF. The DNA for the CDR3 is TGTGCCAGCAGACTTCGACCCCCAGGGCCAGATACGCAGTATTTT. The J gene is TRBJ2-3, the V gene TRBV6-5; maybe TRBD1 (5 bases). Germline CDR1 MNHEY, CDR2 SVGAGI. Trimming cost V 6 bases and J 4 bases, with 17 bases left between them. The CDR3 is 15 amino acids.

J is TRBJ1-1 and V is TRBV6-5; a possible D gene is TRBD1 (5 bases). The germline CDR1 and CDR2 sequences are MNHEY and SVGAGI. The V and J ends lost 2 bases and 2 bases respectively, with 9 bases between them. This CDR3 spans 14 amino acids. The CDR3 here is CASSYHDRNTEAFF. The DNA for the CDR3 is TGTGCCAGCAGTTACCATGACAGAAACACTGAAGCTTTCTTT.

The V gene is TRBV5-4, the J gene TRBJ2-1; 8 bases align to TRBD1. There are 13 residues in the CDR3. Trimming took 4 bases from V and 9 from J; bases not matched to a gene: 6. Germline V gives CDR1 SGHNT, CDR2 YYREEE (reference sequence). Here the CDR3 reads CASSQDRAGEQFF. CDR3 coding DNA: TGTGCCAGCAGCCAGGACAGGGCCGGTGAGCAGTTCTTC.

This sequence joins TRBV18 and TRBJ2-1; 9 bases are shared with TRBD1. The CDR3 length is 16 residues. CDR1 and CDR2 (germline): KGHSH, LQKENI. V gave up 4 bases and J gave up 0 bases; unmatched junction bases: 4. CDR3 sequence (DNA): TGTGCCAGCTCACTGGGGACAGGGTCCTCCTACAATGAGCAGTTCTTC. This encodes CASSLGTGSSYNEQFF.

This clone was found a few times. The CDR3 sequence is CAWSADPASAFYEQYF. The CDR3 bases are TGTGCCTGGAGTGCCGACCCGGCTAGCGCCTTCTACGAGCAGTACTTC. The V gene is TRBV30, the J gene TRBJ2-7, with D maybe TRBD2 (6 bases). The V gene's germline CDR1 is GTSNPN and CDR2 SVGIG (reference sequence). CDR3 length: 16 amino acids. V dropped 1 base and J dropped 3 bases, with 19 bases sitting between them.

This chain uses TRBV6-5 with TRBJ1-5, with D tentatively TRBD1 (6 bases). The CDR3 has 14 residues. Trimming cost V 10 bases and J 3 bases, with 16 bases left between them. CDR1 MNHEY and CDR2 SVGAGI come from the germline V gene. The CDR3 nucleotides are TGTGCCACCAGAAAACAGGGCAACAATCAGCCCCAGCATTTT. It codes for CATRKQGNNQPQHF.

The chain has TRBV4-1 and TRBJ2-3; a possible D gene is TRBD2 (6 bases). The CDR3 sequence is 17 residues long. The ends were cut back, 3 bases at V and 4 bases at J, with 20 bases in the middle. CDR1 MGHRA and CDR2 YSYEKL come from the germline V gene. This chain's CDR3 is CASSQGGTRRVADTQYF. The CDR3 nucleotides are TGCGCCAGCAGCCAGGGCGGGACTCGAAGAGTGGCAGATACGCAGTATTTT.

The chain couples TRBV4-1 to TRBJ1-4, with D perhaps matching TRBD1 (5 bases). CDR3 length: 12 amino acids. V lost 1 base and J lost 13, with 10 bases in between. Germline CDR1 reads MGHRA; CDR2 reads YSYEKL. The CDR3 nucleotides are TGCGCCAGCAGCCAAGCCACAGGAAGACTGTTTTTT. It specifies CASSQATGRLFF.

The V gene is TRBV4-2, the J gene TRBJ1-4; D gene unclear. The CDR3 runs 14 residues. Trimming cost V 0 bases and J 6 bases, with 8 bases left between them. The germline CDR1 and CDR2 sequences are LGHNA and YNFKEQ. The CDR3 is CASSQDSGDEKLFF. The CDR3 DNA reads as TGTGCCAGCAGCCAAGATTCCGGGGATGAAAAACTGTTTTTT.

This chain joins TRBV19 and TRBJ1-2, with a possible D match to TRBD1 (6 bases). Germline V lookup: CDR1 LNHDA, CDR2 SQIVND (reference sequence). The CDR3 totals 14 residues. The V gene lost 5 bases and the J gene lost 10 bases, with 20 bases spanning the gap. CDR3 sequence (DNA): TGTGCCAGTAGTGCTCGGGACACCTCGTCAGACTACACCTTC. Protein: CASSARDTSSDYTF.

The chain couples TRBV19 to TRBJ1-4; tentatively, D is TRBD1 (6 bases). This CDR3 has 15 amino acids. V gave up 4 bases and J gave up 7 bases, with 16 bases separating them. From germline, CDR1 is LNHDA and CDR2 SQIVND (reference sequence). The CDR3 nucleotides are TGTGCCAGTAGTACCACCGGGACAAACCCTGAAAAACTGTTTTTT. Its protein product is CASSTTGTNPEKLFF.

The chain couples TRBV28 to TRBJ2-3; D is possibly TRBD1 (7 bases). Germline CDR1 reads MDHEN; CDR2 reads SYDVKM. This CDR3 comprises 18 residues. V lost 8 bases and J lost 0, with 24 bases in between. The CDR3 nucleotides are TGTGCCAGCTCCGGCCCAGGGGGAGGCACATCTAGCACAGATACGCAGTATTTT. Its protein product is CASSGPGGGTSSTDTQYF.

The gene calls are TRBV28 and TRBJ1-1; D not certain. Between the trimmed V and J ends, which lost 5 bases and 6 bases, there was a span of 19 bases. The CDR3 runs 15 residues. The germline V gene has CDR1 MDHEN and CDR2 SYDVKM. In DNA, the CDR3 is TGTGCCAGCAGTCCCGGTGGCAGGCCAAACTCTGAAGCTTTCTTT. Its translation is CASSPGGRPNSEAFF.

The rearrangement uses TRBV29-1 and TRBJ2-1; 7 bases map to TRBD1. The germline gives CDR1 SQVTM, CDR2 ANQGSEA. The CDR3 totals 13 residues. V shed 4 bases and J 4 bases; nucleotides not matched to a gene: 4. CDR3 sequence (DNA): TGCAGCGTTGCGACGGACAGGTACAATGAGCAGTTCTTC. It translates to CSVATDRYNEQFF.

V gene TRBV27 combines with J gene TRBJ2-3, with a possible D match to TRBD1 (5 bases). The CDR3 has 15 residues. V shed 0 bases and J shed 3 bases, with 10 bases lying between them. Per the germline V gene, CDR1 is MNHEY and CDR2 is SMNVEV (reference sequence). CDR3 nucleotide sequence: TGTGCCAGCAGTTTATCCTGGGGCCGAACAGATACGCAGTATTTT. Translation: CASSLSWGRTDTQYF.

The rearrangement uses TRBV6-5 and TRBJ1-1, with D tentatively TRBD1 (6 bases). The germline gives CDR1 MNHEY, CDR2 SVGAGI. CDR3 length: 13 amino acids. Trimming left V 4 bases short and J 7 bases short, with 13 bases between. The CDR3 bases are TGTGCCAGCAGTTGGGGCGGGGGCGGTGAAGCTTTCTTT. Its translation is CASSWGGGGEAFF.

J is TRBJ2-2 and V is TRBV7-8, with D possibly matching TRBD2 (6 bases). Trimming cost V 1 base and J 0 bases, with 6 bases left between them. The CDR3 covers 15 residues. Germline lookup yields CDR1 SGHVS and CDR2 FQNEAQ. The CDR3 region has the DNA TGTGCCAGCAGCTTAGGCGGGGCGAACACCGGGGAGCTGTTTTTT. This translates into CASSLGGANTGELFF.

This clone was recorded once. V gene TRBV28 combines with J gene TRBJ2-1, with 10 bases matching TRBD2. Germline V gives CDR1 MDHEN, CDR2 SYDVKM. The ends lost 7 bases at V and 15 bases at J; junction bases unmatched: 24. The CDR3 length is 17 residues. CDR3 protein: CASTTMAVSSGSFLLFF. The CDR3 region has the DNA TGTGCCAGCACCACCATGGCGGTCTCTAGCGGGAGCTTTCTTCTGTTCTTC.

The V and J genes are TRBV9 and TRBJ2-3, with 15 bases matching TRBD2. The CDR3 extends over 17 amino acids. V lost 4 bases, J lost 2 bases, and 5 bases stayed unmatched. Germline V CDR1 and CDR2: SGDLS, YYNGEE. This chain's CDR3 is CASSPGTSGRYTDTQYF. The CDR3 nucleotides read TGTGCCAGCAGCCCCGGGACTAGCGGGAGGTACACAGATACGCAGTATTTT.

The gene calls are TRBV7-7 and TRBJ2-3; possibly TRBD2 for D (6 bases). The CDR3 is made up of 13 amino acids. The V end was cut by 1 base, the J end by 14 bases, with 16 bases between. Germline V lookup: CDR1 SSHAT, CDR2 FNYEAQ (reference sequence). CDR3 sequence: CASSLGLGRSGYF. DNA for the CDR3: TGTGCCAGCAGCTTAGGACTAGGACGGTCTGGGTATTTT.